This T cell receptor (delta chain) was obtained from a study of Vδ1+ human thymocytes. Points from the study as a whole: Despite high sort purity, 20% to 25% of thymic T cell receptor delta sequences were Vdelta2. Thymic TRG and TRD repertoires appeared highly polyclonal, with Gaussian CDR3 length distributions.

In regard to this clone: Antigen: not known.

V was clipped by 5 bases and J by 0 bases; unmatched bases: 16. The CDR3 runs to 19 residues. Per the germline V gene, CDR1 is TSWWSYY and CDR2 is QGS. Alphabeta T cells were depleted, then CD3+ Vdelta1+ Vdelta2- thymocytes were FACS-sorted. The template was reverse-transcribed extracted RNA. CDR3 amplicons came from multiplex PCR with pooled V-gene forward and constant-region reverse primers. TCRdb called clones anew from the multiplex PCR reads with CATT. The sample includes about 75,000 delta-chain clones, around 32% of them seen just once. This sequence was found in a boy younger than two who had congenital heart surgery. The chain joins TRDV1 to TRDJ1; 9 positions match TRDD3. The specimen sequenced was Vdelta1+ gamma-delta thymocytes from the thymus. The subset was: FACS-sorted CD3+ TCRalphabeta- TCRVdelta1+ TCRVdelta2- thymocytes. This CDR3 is CALGSEPGIRFRDTDKLIF. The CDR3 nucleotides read TGTGCTCTTGGGTCGGAACCGGGGATACGCTTTAGAGACACCGATAAACTCATCTTT.